These T cell receptor beta chains were read from a single sample in a study of response to subunit inactivated influenza vaccine. TCRdb processed the RT-PCR reads anew with MiXCR; each CDR3 protein has one entry. The data contain just under 250,000 distinct CDR3 sequences, 12% of them singletons. This specimen consisted of non-naive T cells sorted from PBMCs, obtained approximately 15 days before vaccination. All receptors come from a man over 45 who received an inactivated influenza vaccine. CDR3s include the opening cysteine and the closing phenylalanine or tryptophan. Each record gives: J gene, V gene, D gene, clone size, CDR3 DNA, CDR3 protein. A D gene is named only where the DNA matches it firmly. The size field is filled for only some rows; it gives once, few, many or a size class.

J gene: TRBJ2-2; V gene: TRBV6-2/TRBV6-3; D gene: .; clone size: few; CDR3 DNA: TGTGCCAGCAGTATAGCGCTAGACACCGGGGAGCTGTTTTTT; CDR3 protein: CASSIALDTGELFF
J gene: TRBJ1-6; V gene: TRBV6-1; D gene: TRBD1; clone size: few; CDR3 DNA: TGTGCCAGCCTACCGGGACAGGGGTTTAATTCACCCCTCCACTTT; CDR3 protein: CASLPGQGFNSPLHF
J gene: TRBJ1-4; V gene: TRBV20-1; D gene: TRBD1; clone size: few; CDR3 DNA: TGCAGTGCCGCCGGGACAGGGTTTGAAAAACTGTTTTTT; CDR3 protein: CSAAGTGFEKLFF
J gene: TRBJ2-1; V gene: TRBV7-2; D gene: .; clone size: .; CDR3 DNA: TGTGCCAGCAGCTTAGATTGGGGGGTTGATGAGCAGTTCTTC; CDR3 protein: CASSLDWGVDEQFF
J gene: TRBJ2-3; V gene: TRBV21-1; D gene: .; clone size: few; CDR3 DNA: TGTGCCAGCAGCAAGGAGGGCGCTAGCACAGATACGCAGTATTTT; CDR3 protein: CASSKEGASTDTQYF
J gene: TRBJ2-3; V gene: TRBV7-2; D gene: .; clone size: many; CDR3 DNA: TGTGCCAGCAGCGAATCCGCGGGACTTCTACGGGGAGATACGCAGTATTTT; CDR3 protein: CASSESAGLLRGDTQYF
J gene: TRBJ1-3; V gene: TRBV25-1; D gene: .; clone size: .; CDR3 DNA: TGTGCCAGCACCCCCAAAAACACCATATATTTT; CDR3 protein: CASTPKNTIYF
J gene: TRBJ2-7; V gene: TRBV20-1; D gene: TRBD2; clone size: .; CDR3 DNA: TGCAGTGCTAGAGACGGGTCTAGCGGGAGGAACTACGAGCAGTACTTC; CDR3 protein: CSARDGSSGRNYEQYF
J gene: TRBJ1-1; V gene: TRBV7-9; D gene: .; clone size: .; CDR3 DNA: TGTGCCAGCAGCCCAGACTTCCTTCGGAACACTGAAGCTTTCTTT; CDR3 protein: CASSPDFLRNTEAFF
J gene: TRBJ1-5; V gene: TRBV20-1; D gene: TRBD1; clone size: .; CDR3 DNA: TGCAGTGCCGCACCCGGGACAGGTTTCGGACCCAATCAGCCCCAGCATTTT; CDR3 protein: CSAAPGTGFGPNQPQHF
J gene: TRBJ1-2; V gene: TRBV7-2; D gene: TRBD1; clone size: few; CDR3 DNA: TGTGCCAGCAGCTTAAGTCTTGGGACAGGGACCTATGGCTACACCTTC; CDR3 protein: CASSLSLGTGTYGYTF
J gene: TRBJ2-2; V gene: TRBV20-1; D gene: .; clone size: .; CDR3 DNA: TGCAGTGCCGCCCGGGGGGCGGGCACCGGGGAGCTGTTTTTT; CDR3 protein: CSAARGAGTGELFF
J gene: TRBJ1-2; V gene: TRBV3-1; D gene: .; clone size: few; CDR3 DNA: TGTGCCAGCAGCCAAGATGGGAGACGAAGTCCTCACACCTTC; CDR3 protein: CASSQDGRRSPHTF
J gene: TRBJ2-7; V gene: TRBV5-1; D gene: .; clone size: many; CDR3 DNA: TGCGCCAGCAGCTTGGATGTACAGGGTGCCGAGCAGTACTTC; CDR3 protein: CASSLDVQGAEQYF
J gene: TRBJ1-4; V gene: TRBV20-1; D gene: .; clone size: .; CDR3 DNA: TGCAGTGCTAGAGGGGACGAAAAACTGTTTTTT; CDR3 protein: CSARGDEKLFF
J gene: TRBJ2-3; V gene: TRBV18; D gene: .; clone size: few; CDR3 DNA: TGTGCCAGCTCACCAAACGGAGGGGGTCGCACAGATACGCAGTATTTT; CDR3 protein: CASSPNGGGRTDTQYF
J gene: TRBJ2-1; V gene: TRBV29-1; D gene: .; clone size: few; CDR3 DNA: TGCAGCTGGCAGGGACCCTACAATGAGCAGTTCTTC; CDR3 protein: CSWQGPYNEQFF
J gene: TRBJ2-7; V gene: TRBV7-8; D gene: .; clone size: few; CDR3 DNA: TGTGCCAGCAGCTTAGGGCACTCTGTGTACGAGCAGTACTTC; CDR3 protein: CASSLGHSVYEQYF
J gene: TRBJ1-5; V gene: TRBV20-1; D gene: TRBD1; clone size: many; CDR3 DNA: TGCAGTGCTAGAGATGGAGGACAGGGACGTTTGGATCAGCCCCAGCATTTT; CDR3 protein: CSARDGGQGRLDQPQHF
J gene: TRBJ2-6; V gene: TRBV9; D gene: .; clone size: .; CDR3 DNA: TGTGCCAGCAGCGTAGGTTTGGGTGGGGCCAACGTCCTGACTTTC; CDR3 protein: CASSVGLGGANVLTF
J gene: TRBJ2-2; V gene: TRBV5-6; D gene: .; clone size: few; CDR3 DNA: TGTGCCAGCAGCTTGGACCAGACGGGGGGCTCGGGGGAGCTGTTTTTT; CDR3 protein: CASSLDQTGGSGELFF
J gene: TRBJ1-4; V gene: TRBV20-1; D gene: .; clone size: .; CDR3 DNA: TGCAGTGCTAGAAACCCTGTCGTGGGGAAAGGTGAAAAACTGTTTTTT; CDR3 protein: CSARNPVVGKGEKLFF
J gene: TRBJ2-5; V gene: TRBV11-2; D gene: TRBD2; clone size: few; CDR3 DNA: TGTGCCAGCAGCTTAGATGGCGTTGGCGGGGGGTACCAAGAGACCCAGTACTTC; CDR3 protein: CASSLDGVGGGYQETQYF
J gene: TRBJ2-1; V gene: TRBV7-2; D gene: .; clone size: .; CDR3 DNA: TGTGCCAGCAGCTTAGCGGGGGGGGCCCAAGGTGAGCAGTTCTTC; CDR3 protein: CASSLAGGAQGEQFF
J gene: TRBJ2-6; V gene: TRBV20-1; D gene: .; clone size: .; CDR3 DNA: TGCAGTGCTAGAGACCAGGCGGGGGCCAACGTCCTGACTTTC; CDR3 protein: CSARDQAGANVLTF
J gene: TRBJ2-1; V gene: TRBV27; D gene: TRBD2; clone size: many; CDR3 DNA: TGTGCCAGCAGTTCAAGGACTAGCGGGTCCTACAATGAGCAGTTCTTC; CDR3 protein: CASSSRTSGSYNEQFF
J gene: TRBJ2-3; V gene: TRBV5-1; D gene: TRBD1; clone size: many; CDR3 DNA: TGCGCCAGCAGCGATTCTCAGGGGGTCACAGATACGCAGTATTTT; CDR3 protein: CASSDSQGVTDTQYF
J gene: TRBJ2-1; V gene: TRBV12-3/TRBV12-4; D gene: TRBD1; clone size: .; CDR3 DNA: TGTGCCAGCAGTCCCGAGGGGGCCTCCTACAATGAGCAGTTCTTC; CDR3 protein: CASSPEGASYNEQFF
J gene: TRBJ2-5; V gene: TRBV7-2; D gene: TRBD2; clone size: few; CDR3 DNA: TGTGCCAGCAGCCTCAGGTTGAGCGGGAGGACAGAGACCCAGTACTTC; CDR3 protein: CASSLRLSGRTETQYF
J gene: TRBJ2-1; V gene: TRBV6-2/TRBV6-3; D gene: TRBD2; clone size: .; CDR3 DNA: TGTGCCAGCAGCCTACTAGCGGGAGCGAACAATGAGCAGTTCTTC; CDR3 protein: CASSLLAGANNEQFF
J gene: TRBJ1-2; V gene: TRBV27; D gene: .; clone size: .; CDR3 DNA: TGTGCCAGCAAGGGGGGAGTCGCTAACTATGGCTACACCTTC; CDR3 protein: CASKGGVANYGYTF
J gene: TRBJ2-7; V gene: TRBV6-2/TRBV6-3; D gene: .; clone size: few; CDR3 DNA: TGTGCCAGCGGAGGGGACTCAGCCTTATACGAGCAGTACTTC; CDR3 protein: CASGGDSALYEQYF
J gene: TRBJ2-1; V gene: TRBV4-3; D gene: .; clone size: many; CDR3 DNA: TGCGCCAGCAGCCCGAACCGACAGCAACGGTTCTTC; CDR3 protein: CASSPNRQQRFF
J gene: TRBJ1-2; V gene: TRBV6-5; D gene: TRBD1; clone size: few; CDR3 DNA: TGTGCCAGCAGTTACTCGAACAGGGGGCAAGCTGGCTACACCTTC; CDR3 protein: CASSYSNRGQAGYTF
J gene: TRBJ2-5; V gene: TRBV11-3; D gene: .; clone size: .; CDR3 DNA: TGTGCCAGCAGCTTAGCGTGGCAGCAAGAGACCCAGTACTTC; CDR3 protein: CASSLAWQQETQYF
J gene: TRBJ1-5; V gene: TRBV12-3/TRBV12-4; D gene: .; clone size: .; CDR3 DNA: TGTGCCAGCAGTTTCAGGAGCAATCAGCCCCAGCATTTT; CDR3 protein: CASSFRSNQPQHF
J gene: TRBJ2-1; V gene: TRBV7-9; D gene: .; clone size: .; CDR3 DNA: TGTGCCAGCAGCCTGTTGGGAGTTGCCTACAATGAGCAGTTCTTC; CDR3 protein: CASSLLGVAYNEQFF
J gene: TRBJ1-3; V gene: TRBV6-1; D gene: .; clone size: few; CDR3 DNA: TGTGCCAGCAGGAGGGGGGCCCAACTACAGTCTGGAAACACCATATATTTT; CDR3 protein: CASRRGAQLQSGNTIYF
J gene: TRBJ2-4; V gene: TRBV9; D gene: TRBD2; clone size: few; CDR3 DNA: TGTGCCAGCAGCGTAGAGGTTAGGACTAGCGTTCAGTACTTC; CDR3 protein: CASSVEVRTSVQYF
J gene: TRBJ2-3; V gene: TRBV29-1; D gene: .; clone size: many; CDR3 DNA: TGCAGCCTCAAGGAGGCAGGGGGCACAGATACGCAGTATTTT; CDR3 protein: CSLKEAGGTDTQYF
J gene: TRBJ2-5; V gene: TRBV10-3; D gene: TRBD2; clone size: .; CDR3 DNA: TGTGCCATCAGTGAGTTTATGGGAGGGCAGCAGACCCAGTACTTC; CDR3 protein: CAISEFMGGQQTQYF
J gene: TRBJ2-3; V gene: TRBV5-6; D gene: .; clone size: few; CDR3 DNA: TGTGCCAGCAGCTTGGCCGGGCTTTACACAGATACGCAGTATTTT; CDR3 protein: CASSLAGLYTDTQYF
J gene: TRBJ2-1; V gene: TRBV20-1; D gene: .; clone size: .; CDR3 DNA: TGCAGTGCCCACCGGGCTCCCTACAATGAGCAGTTCTTC; CDR3 protein: CSAHRAPYNEQFF
J gene: TRBJ1-5; V gene: TRBV6-5; D gene: .; clone size: many; CDR3 DNA: TGTGCCAGCAGCGCTAGGAGGAGCAATCAGCCCCAGCATTTT; CDR3 protein: CASSARRSNQPQHF
J gene: TRBJ2-5; V gene: TRBV21-1; D gene: .; clone size: few; CDR3 DNA: TGTGCCAGCAGCAAATCCTATGGGTCGGAGGGCGGAAAGCAAGAGACCCAGTACTTC; CDR3 protein: CASSKSYGSEGGKQETQYF